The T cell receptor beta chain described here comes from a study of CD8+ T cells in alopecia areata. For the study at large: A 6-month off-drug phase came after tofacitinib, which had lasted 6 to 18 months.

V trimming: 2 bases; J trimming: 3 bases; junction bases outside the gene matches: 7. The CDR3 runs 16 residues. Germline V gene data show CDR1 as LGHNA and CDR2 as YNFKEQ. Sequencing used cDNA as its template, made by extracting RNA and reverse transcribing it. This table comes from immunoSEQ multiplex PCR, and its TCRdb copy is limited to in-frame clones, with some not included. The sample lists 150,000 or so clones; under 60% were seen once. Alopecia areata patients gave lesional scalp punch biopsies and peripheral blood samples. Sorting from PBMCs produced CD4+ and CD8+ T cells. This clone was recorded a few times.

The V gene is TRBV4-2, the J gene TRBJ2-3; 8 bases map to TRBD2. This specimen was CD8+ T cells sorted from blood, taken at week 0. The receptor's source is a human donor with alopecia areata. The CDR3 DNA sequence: TGTGCCAGCAGCCAAACTTCGGGGGGGAGAACAGATACGCAGTATTTT. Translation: CASSQTSGGRTDTQYF.